This passage covers 27 T cell receptor beta chains from one sample sequenced in a study of OX40 agonist ivuxolimab in advanced cancers. Clones were read by immunoSEQ multiplex PCR, and TCRdb kept only the in-frame ones, dropping some. This table holds about 77,000 clones, around 85% found once. Sequencing was performed on CD4+ or CD8+ T cells sorted from blood, taken in a trial of the OX40 agonist ivuxolimab. The receptors were sampled from an adult with an advanced solid tumor such as melanoma, head and neck, liver or kidney cancer.

This chain joins TRBV5-1 and TRBJ2-7; 7 positions match TRBD1. The J segment lost 3 bases and the V segment lost 4 bases, leaving 7 bases of the junction unmatched. Looked up from germline, CDR1 is SGHRS and CDR2 is YFSETQ. This CDR3 is 14 amino acids long. As DNA, the CDR3 is TGCGCCAGCAGCACCCGCGACAGGGTCTACGAGCAGTACTTC. Translated, it gives CASSTRDRVYEQYF.

This chain joins TRBV5-1 and TRBJ2-5; no firm D call. CDR1 is SGHRS and CDR2 is YFSETQ in the germline V gene. Trimming stripped 4 bases from V and 7 bases from J, with 11 bases between. This CDR3 is 12 amino acids long. The CDR3 spells CASSPDGGTQYF. CDR3 nucleotides: TGCGCCAGCAGCCCGGACGGTGGGACCCAGTACTTC.

The chain links TRBV7-2 to TRBJ1-5; D is perhaps TRBD1 (6 bases). Between the trimmed V and J ends, which lost 0 bases and 5 bases, there was a span of 11 bases. Germline V gene lookup returns CDR1 SGHTA and CDR2 FQGNSA. CDR3 size: 15 residues. CDR3 loop: CASSLAGQGHQPQHF. The CDR3, as DNA: TGTGCCAGCAGCTTAGCGGGGCAGGGGCATCAGCCCCAGCATTTT. Full variable domain (outside the CDR3, taken from reference TRBV7-2 and TRBJ1-5): GAGVSQSPSNKVTEKGKDVELRCDPISGHTALYWYRQSLGQGLEFLIYFQGNSAPDKSGLPSDRFSAERTGGSVSTLTIQRTQQEDSAVYLCASSLAGQGHQPQHFGDGTRLSIL.

The chain couples TRBV11-2 to TRBJ2-7; 9 nucleotides match TRBD2. Germline CDR1 reads SGHAT; CDR2 reads FQNNGV. The CDR3 runs to 16 residues. The trim removed 5 bases at V and 3 bases at J, leaving 11 bases unmatched. CDR3 residues: CASSRSVAGVNYEQYF. CDR3 coding DNA: TGTGCCAGCAGCCGAAGTGTAGCGGGAGTAAACTACGAGCAGTACTTC.

This clone came up once. This sequence joins TRBV6-1 and TRBJ2-7; D possibly corresponds to TRBD1 (5 bases). This CDR3 comprises 14 residues. The germline V and J ends were trimmed by 8 bases and 0 bases, with 14 bases remaining between them. CDR1 is MNHNS and CDR2 is SASEGT in the germline V gene. CDR3 region: CASSGQSSSYEQYF. DNA of the CDR3: TGTGCCAGCTCTGGACAATCGAGCTCCTACGAGCAGTACTTC.

The genes are TRBV27 and TRBJ1-1; TRBD1 agrees at 8 bases. This CDR3 region has 11 residues. Germline loops: CDR1 MNHEY, CDR2 SMNVEV (reference sequence). Trimming cost V 7 bases and J 6 bases; bases outside gene matches: 1. Here the CDR3 DNA reads TGTGCCAGCATCAGGGGGCCTGAAGCTTTCTTT. Residues: CASIRGPEAFF.

V gene TRBV5-1 combines with J gene TRBJ2-5; TRBD2 agrees at 14 bases. This CDR3 region has 15 residues. The V segment lost 5 bases and the J segment 6 bases; nucleotides outside the gene matches: 6. The V gene's germline CDR1 is SGHRS and CDR2 YFSETQ. DNA of the CDR3: TGCGCCAGCAGTCCGACTAGCGGGGGGGCCAAGACCCAGTACTTC. This codes for CASSPTSGGAKTQYF.

The chain joins TRBV18 to TRBJ2-5; D might be TRBD1 (6 bases). Trimming removed 6 bases from V and 2 bases from J, with 10 bases in between. The CDR3 contains 13 residues. In germline, CDR1 is KGHSH, CDR2 LQKENI. CDR3 region: CASSDSLQETQYF. CDR3 bases: TGTGCCAGCTCGGACAGCCTACAAGAGACCCAGTACTTC.

The J gene is TRBJ1-6, the V gene TRBV13; D possibly corresponds to TRBD1 (5 bases). This CDR3 region has 14 residues. The V and J ends lost 5 bases and 7 bases respectively, with 12 bases between them. CDR1 is PRHDT and CDR2 is FYEKMQ in the germline V gene (reference sequence). The CDR3 spells CASSPRQQNSPLHF. The CDR3 DNA reads TGTGCCAGCAGCCCCAGACAGCAGAATTCACCCCTCCACTTT.

Worth noting for this clone: Other nucleotide sequences from this sample produce the same CDR3. This chain links TRBV5-1 with TRBJ1-1; D not resolved. This CDR3 spans 13 amino acids. Germline V gene sequence: CDR1 SGHRS, CDR2 YFSETQ. Trimming removed 0 bases at V and 3 bases at J, with 6 bases between. This CDR3 is CASSLDGYTEAFF. The CDR3 bases are TGCGCCAGCAGCTTGGACGGTTACACTGAAGCTTTCTTT.

This chain uses TRBV2 with TRBJ1-1; D remains ambiguous. Trimming took 8 bases from V and 2 from J, leaving 15 bases between them. In germline, CDR1 is SNHLY, CDR2 FYNNEI. The CDR3 runs 14 residues. The CDR3 spells CASLVEGINTEAFF. The CDR3 DNA is TGTGCCAGCCTTGTGGAGGGAATCAACACTGAAGCTTTCTTT.

The gene calls are TRBV27 and TRBJ2-7, with D possibly called TRBD1 or TRBD2 (6 bases each). The CDR3 extends over 15 amino acids. Germline assignment: CDR1 MNHEY and CDR2 SMNVEV (reference sequence). V lost 6 bases and J 3 bases, leaving 18 bases between the germline ends. The CDR3 nucleotides are TGTGCCAGCAGCCGAGGGCAGGGGAGGCACTACGAGCAGTACTTC. Amino acid sequence: CASSRGQGRHYEQYF.

The chain carries TRBV7-9 and TRBJ2-7; 8 positions match TRBD1. Losses at the gene ends were 4 bases for V and 3 bases for J; bases not matched to a gene: 5. The CDR3 runs 14 residues. Germline loops: CDR1 SEHNR, CDR2 FQNEAQ (reference sequence). The CDR3 sequence: CASSSRDRLYEQYF. The CDR3 DNA follows: TGTGCCAGCAGCTCTCGGGACAGGCTCTACGAGCAGTACTTC.

This clone has at least ten counts. The rearrangement uses TRBV18 and TRBJ2-5, with D possibly being TRBD2 (5 bases). CDR1 is KGHSH, CDR2 LQKENI, per germline. V dropped 6 bases and J dropped 3 bases, with 11 bases sitting between them. CDR3 length: 13 amino acids. The CDR3 DNA reads TGTGCCAGCTCTCTCGGACTCAAAGAGACCCAGTACTTC. As protein: CASSLGLKETQYF.

This chain links TRBV18 with TRBJ1-2; maybe TRBD1 (5 bases). Trimming shortened V by 6 bases and J by 9 bases, and 11 bases separated the two germline ends. The CDR3 has 11 amino acids. Germline V CDR1 and CDR2: KGHSH, LQKENI. CDR3 amino acids: CASSPDRSYTF. The CDR3 bases are TGTGCCAGCTCTCCTGACAGAAGCTACACCTTC.

This clone was recorded a few times. This chain joins TRBV18 and TRBJ1-1, with D hard to call. The CDR3 consists of 14 residues. V was shortened by 3 bases and J by 2 bases, with 10 bases between the two germline ends. Germline V CDR1 and CDR2: KGHSH, LQKENI. Here the CDR3 DNA reads TGTGCCAGCTCACCGGCCGTAGTCAACACTGAAGCTTTCTTT. Translation gives CASSPAVVNTEAFF.

The chain uses TRBV5-1 and TRBJ2-1; 8 bases match TRBD2. J gave up 0 bases and V 4 bases, and 6 bases lay outside the gene matches. CDR1 and CDR2 from the germline V gene are SGHRS and YFSETQ. This CDR3 comprises 16 residues. CDR3 sequence (DNA): TGCGCCAGCAGCCCGGTAGCGGGGAGCTCCTACAATGAGCAGTTCTTC. It specifies CASSPVAGSSYNEQFF. The whole variable domain, remainder taken from reference TRBV5-1 and TRBJ2-1, is KAGVTQTPRYLIKTRGQQVTLSCSPISGHRSVSWYQQTPGQGLQFLFEYFSETQRNKGNFPGRFSGRQFSNSRSEMNVSTLELGDSALYLCASSPVAGSSYNEQFFGPGTRLTVL.

The J gene is TRBJ2-3, the V gene TRBV10-3; D might be TRBD1 or TRBD2, each matching 5 bases. There are 17 residues in the CDR3. Per germline, CDR1 ENHRY and CDR2 SYGVKD. V was trimmed by 2 bases and J by 1 base, leaving 16 bases between them. DNA for the CDR3: TGTGCCATCAGTGAGCCGCTTGGGCTGGGACGCACAGATACGCAGTATTTT. As protein: CAISEPLGLGRTDTQYF.

The chain employs TRBV18 and TRBJ1-5, with D possibly TRBD1 on 5 matching bases. CDR1 KGHSH and CDR2 LQKENI come from the germline V gene. Trimming removed 0 bases from V and 2 bases from J, with 8 bases in between. The CDR3 consists of 15 residues. The CDR3 nucleotides read TGTGCCAGCTCACCACCGGGCAGGGGCAATCAGCCCCAGCATTTT. It codes for CASSPPGRGNQPQHF.

The chain combines TRBV7-2 with TRBJ1-1; D unclear. The V gene lost 2 bases and the J gene lost 7 bases, with 20 bases spanning the gap. Germline V gene lookup returns CDR1 SGHTA and CDR2 FQGNSA. The CDR3 contains 16 residues. CDR3: CASSLSSLGLQSEAFF. Here the CDR3 DNA reads TGTGCCAGCAGCTTATCATCACTAGGCCTGCAGAGTGAAGCTTTCTTT. The whole variable domain, filled in from reference TRBV7-2 and TRBJ1-1, reads GAGVSQSPSNKVTEKGKDVELRCDPISGHTALYWYRQSLGQGLEFLIYFQGNSAPDKSGLPSDRFSAERTGGSVSTLTIQRTQQEDSAVYLCASSLSSLGLQSEAFFGQGTRLTVV.

The chain joins TRBV28 to TRBJ2-5; weak D call: TRBD2 (7 bases). The V and J ends lost 1 base and 7 bases respectively, with 13 bases between them. Germline CDR1 MDHEN, CDR2 SYDVKM. There are 14 residues in the CDR3. The CDR3: CASSLSGGRGTQYF. The CDR3, as DNA: TGTGCCAGCAGTTTATCCGGGGGGCGGGGGACCCAGTACTTC.

The rearrangement joins TRBV5-8 to TRBJ1-4; possibly TRBD1 for D (6 bases). The CDR3 covers 14 residues. CDR1 SGHTS and CDR2 YDEGEE come from the germline V gene. Deletions cut 2 bases from V and 8 bases from J, with 13 bases between. The CDR3 sequence: CASSFRGAGEKLFF. DNA of the CDR3: TGTGCCAGCAGCTTTCGGGGGGCTGGAGAAAAACTGTTTTTT.

The chain recombines TRBV7-8 with TRBJ2-3; maybe TRBD2 (6 bases). Germline lookup yields CDR1 SGHVS and CDR2 FQNEAQ. The germline V and J ends were trimmed by 5 bases and 4 bases, with 13 bases remaining between them. The CDR3 contains 14 residues. The DNA of the CDR3 is TGTGCCAGCAGCCTCGGGGGTAGGGCAGATACGCAGTATTTT. Its protein product is CASSLGGRADTQYF.

This chain uses TRBV5-1 with TRBJ2-1; no clear D. Germline V lookup: CDR1 SGHRS, CDR2 YFSETQ. V was clipped by 5 bases and J by 8 bases, with 20 bases between them. CDR3 length: 15 amino acids. CDR3 bases: TGCGCCAGCAGTACGAGGTCCCCTTTTAGTGATGAGCAGTTCTTC. Its protein is CASSTRSPFSDEQFF.

The V gene is TRBV7-2, the J gene TRBJ2-7; D unclear. The CDR3 is made up of 14 amino acids. The germline V gene encodes CDR1 SGHTA and CDR2 FQGNSA. V was trimmed by 0 bases and J by 5 bases, leaving 11 bases between them. The CDR3, as DNA: TGTGCCAGCAGCTTAGCGCCCGCCATCAACGAGCAGTACTTC. This translates into CASSLAPAINEQYF.

The chain links TRBV30 to TRBJ1-4; 10 bases are shared with TRBD1. The CDR3 has 17 amino acids. Per germline, CDR1 GTSNPN and CDR2 SVGIG (reference sequence). The junction had 13 bases not matched to a gene; V was cut back by 2 bases and J by 7 bases. The CDR3 DNA sequence: TGTGCCTGGAGTCCCCGACAGGGGGCGGCAGGTACTGAAAAACTGTTTTTT. Amino acid sequence: CAWSPRQGAAGTEKLFF.

The chain employs TRBV5-4 and TRBJ2-1, with TRBD2 matching 12 bases. J gave up 8 bases and V 4 bases, and 10 bases lay outside the gene matches. The CDR3 spans 16 residues. CDR1 SGHNT and CDR2 YYREEE come from the germline V gene (reference sequence). The CDR3 DNA is TGTGCCAGCAGCCTCAAGACTAGCGGGAGTCTTGATGAGCAGTTCTTC. Translating it yields CASSLKTSGSLDEQFF.